This record concerns one TCR beta chain sequence. The method was immunoSEQ multiplex PCR; TCRdb's version includes in-frame clones alone and lacks a portion of them. Among 50,000 to 55,000 clones listed, approximately 83% were seen once. The sample is drawn from a study of blood T cell repertoires in COVID-19. About the study: T cells, B-cell-depleted T cells, or PBMCs provided the cDNA or gDNA that served as material.

Germline V lookup: CDR1 SGDLS, CDR2 YYNGEE. V was clipped by 4 bases and J by 5 bases; unmatched bases: 13. The CDR3 is 17 residues long. The source material was peripheral blood. The receptor was isolated from a man at least 80 years old with COVID-19, enrolled during active disease. This chain links TRBV9 with TRBJ1-5; 9 positions agree with TRBD1. The CDR3 region is CASSSGQGFLVDQPQHF. The CDR3 region has the DNA TGTGCCAGCAGCTCCGGACAGGGGTTTCTTGTTGATCAGCCCCAGCATTTT.